Listed here are 13 T cell receptor beta chains from one sample, sequenced in a study of CD8 T cells in Susac syndrome. RNA amounts of 0.5 to 1 ug underwent reverse transcription with random hexamers. TCRdb reanalysed the immunoSEQ multiplex PCR reads using MiXCR and keeps one entry per CDR3 protein. The sample yields 150,000 to 200,000 distinct CDR3 sequences, roughly 93% seen once. The sequenced material came from CD4+ T cells from PBMCs. The origin of the receptors is a human donor in good health.

The V and J genes are TRBV15 and TRBJ1-1; D gene uncertain. V gave up 1 base and J gave up 4 bases, with 7 bases separating them. This CDR3 is built from 13 residues. Looked up from germline, CDR1 is LNHNV and CDR2 is YYDKDF (reference sequence). The CDR3 protein is CATSRVRVTEAFF. The CDR3 DNA reads as TGTGCCACCAGCAGAGTACGGGTCACTGAAGCTTTCTTT.

The chain is built from TRBV29-1 and TRBJ1-1, with D possibly matching TRBD1 (5 bases). The V and J ends lost 2 bases and 0 bases respectively, with 7 bases between them. The CDR3 is 13 residues long. Germline CDR1 reads SQVTM; CDR2 reads ANQGSEA. CDR3 nucleotides: TGCAGCGTTGAACGGGGCTTGAACACTGAAGCTTTCTTT. Its translation: CSVERGLNTEAFF.

This clonotype was detected once. CDR3: CASSEWGSGYTF. CDR3 DNA sequence: TGCGCCAGCAGTGAATGGGGAAGTGGCTACACCTTC. V is TRBV10-2 and J is TRBJ1-2; D gene uncertain. V dropped 3 bases and J dropped 7 bases, with 9 bases sitting between them. Germline loops: CDR1 WSHSY, CDR2 SAAADI. This CDR3 has 12 amino acids.

As DNA, the CDR3 is TGTGCCAGCAGTGATAGCGCGCAAGAGACCCAGTACTTC. Protein: CASSDSAQETQYF. J is TRBJ2-5 and V is TRBV25-1; perhaps TRBD2 as D (5 bases). The CDR3 length is 13 residues. Trimming stripped 3 bases from V and 2 bases from J, with 7 bases between. Looked up from germline, CDR1 is MGHDK and CDR2 is SYGVNS.

The chain is built from TRBV11-2 and TRBJ2-7; no clear D gene. This CDR3 has 14 residues. Germline CDR1 and CDR2: SGHAT and FQNNGV. Trimming removed 1 base from V and 3 bases from J, with 10 bases in between. CDR3 in DNA: TGTGCCAGCAGCTTAGTGCAGGTGGGCTACGAGCAGTACTTC. This sequence encodes CASSLVQVGYEQYF.

This sequence joins TRBV7-9 and TRBJ1-6; TRBD1 aligns across 8 bases. Losses at the gene ends were 5 bases for V and 8 bases for J; bases not matched to a gene: 8. The CDR3 length is 15 residues. Germline CDR1 reads SEHNR; CDR2 reads FQNEAQ (reference sequence). The CDR3 here is CASSRTGTGDSPLHF. CDR3 nucleotide sequence: TGTGCCAGCAGCCGTACCGGGACAGGAGATTCACCCCTCCACTTT.

The rearrangement joins TRBV5-1 to TRBJ1-1, with 7 bases identical to TRBD1. The CDR3 loop spans 17 amino acids. Germline CDR1 reads SGHRS; CDR2 reads YFSETQ. Unmatched junction bases numbered 14, after V lost 2 bases and J lost 4 bases. In DNA form, the CDR3 reads TGCGCCAGCAGCTTTGGCGGGGGAGGGGGCACGGGCACTGAAGCTTTCTTT. Translation: CASSFGGGGGTGTEAFF.

The chain couples TRBV18 to TRBJ1-2; 7 bases agree with TRBD1. The ends lost 5 bases at V and 8 bases at J; junction bases unmatched: 2. The germline V gene has CDR1 KGHSH and CDR2 LQKENI. CDR3 length equals 11 residues. CDR3 residues: CASSDREGYTF. The CDR3 region has the DNA TGTGCCAGCTCAGACAGGGAAGGCTACACCTTC.

In this sample, this clonotype turned up once. The gene calls are TRBV7-9 and TRBJ1-1; D is ambiguous. Trimming pared 4 bases from V and 5 bases from J, leaving 11 bases between. CDR1 and CDR2 from the germline V gene are SEHNR and FQNEAQ (reference sequence). The CDR3 is made up of 13 amino acids. The CDR3 protein is CASSSGGGTEAFF. The DNA for the CDR3 is TGTGCCAGCAGCTCTGGAGGAGGAACTGAAGCTTTCTTT.

The chain carries TRBV7-2 and TRBJ1-1; D ambiguous. From germline, CDR1 is SGHTA and CDR2 FQGNSA. The V end was cut by 1 base, the J end by 1 base, with 13 bases between. The CDR3 runs 16 residues. In nucleotides, the CDR3 is TGTGCCAGCAGCTTAGTAAGATTCGGCAGGAACACTGAAGCTTTCTTT. Amino acids: CASSLVRFGRNTEAFF.

This chain uses TRBV29-1 with TRBJ2-2; D possibly matches TRBD1 or TRBD2 (6 bases each). V lost 7 bases and J lost 7, with 16 bases in between. CDR3 length equals 13 residues. Germline values: CDR1 SQVTM, CDR2 ANQGSEA. The DNA for the CDR3 is TGCAGCGGGGGTAGGGGGGCTGGCGGGGAGCTGTTTTTT. Its protein is CSGGRGAGGELFF.

The chain joins TRBV5-1 to TRBJ2-5; 7 bases fit TRBD1. This CDR3 is 14 amino acids long. The germline gives CDR1 SGHRS, CDR2 YFSETQ. V lost 7 bases, J lost 3 bases, and 9 bases stayed unmatched. CDR3 coding DNA: TGCGCCAGCTGGGTGGGGGACAGAAAAGAGACCCAGTACTTC. This codes for CASWVGDRKETQYF.

The chain joins TRBV12-3 or TRBV12-4 to TRBJ1-2, with D maybe TRBD1 (5 bases). CDR3 length: 13 amino acids. V dropped 5 bases and J dropped 6 bases, with 13 bases sitting between them. The CDR3 sequence is CASSPRRGNGYTF. CDR3 nucleotides: TGTGCCAGCAGTCCCAGACGGGGGAATGGCTACACCTTC.